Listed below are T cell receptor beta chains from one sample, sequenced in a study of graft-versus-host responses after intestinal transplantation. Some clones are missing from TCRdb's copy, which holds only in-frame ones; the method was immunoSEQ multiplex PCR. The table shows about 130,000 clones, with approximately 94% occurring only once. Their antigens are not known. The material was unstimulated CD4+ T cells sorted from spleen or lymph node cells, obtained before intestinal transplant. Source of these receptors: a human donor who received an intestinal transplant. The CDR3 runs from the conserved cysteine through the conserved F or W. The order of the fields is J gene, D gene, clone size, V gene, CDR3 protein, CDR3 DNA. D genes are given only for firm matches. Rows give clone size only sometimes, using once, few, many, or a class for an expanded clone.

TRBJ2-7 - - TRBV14 CASSQVVGSLYEQYF TGTGCCAGCAGCCAAGTAGTGGGGAGCCTCTACGAGCAGTACTTC
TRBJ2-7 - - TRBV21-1 CASSNSANYEQYF TGTGCCAGCAGCAATAGCGCAAACTACGAGCAGTACTTC
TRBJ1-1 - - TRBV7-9 CASSQPAWEAFF TGTGCCAGCAGCCAACCTGCGTGGGAAGCTTTCTTT
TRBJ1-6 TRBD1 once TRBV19 CASRTGGNSPLHF TGTGCCAGTAGAACAGGGGGTAATTCACCCCTCCACTTT
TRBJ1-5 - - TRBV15 CATSREGGNQPQHF TGTGCCACCAGCAGAGAGGGGGGCAATCAGCCCCAGCATTTT
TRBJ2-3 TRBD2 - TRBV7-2 CASSPTGAGGWDTQYF TGTGCCAGCAGCCCGACGGGGGCGGGGGGGTGGGATACGCAGTATTTT
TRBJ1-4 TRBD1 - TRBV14 CASSQDGGTANEKLFF TGTGCCAGCAGCCAAGATGGTGGGACAGCTAATGAAAAACTGTTTTTT
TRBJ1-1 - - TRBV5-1 CASSPSEGAEAFF TGCGCCAGCAGCCCGTCAGAGGGAGCTGAAGCTTTCTTT
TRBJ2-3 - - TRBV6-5 CASRGSTDTQYF TGTGCCAGCAGGGGTAGCACAGATACGCAGTATTTT
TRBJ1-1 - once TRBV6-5 CAAKPGPFENTEAFF TGTGCCGCCAAGCCAGGACCCTTCGAGAACACTGAAGCTTTCTTT
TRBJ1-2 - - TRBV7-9 CASSAGRGLDGYTF TGTGCCAGCAGTGCCGGTCGGGGCCTGGATGGCTACACCTTC
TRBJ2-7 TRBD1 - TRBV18 CASSPDRPSYEQYF TGTGCCAGCTCACCGGACAGGCCCTCCTACGAGCAGTACTTC
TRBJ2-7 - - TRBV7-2 CASSLGGTATYEQYF TGTGCCAGCAGCCTAGGGGGTACCGCGACCTACGAGCAGTACTTC
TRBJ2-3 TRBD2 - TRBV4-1 CASSQEGLAGAGGQYF TGCGCCAGCAGCCAAGAGGGACTAGCGGGGGCCGGAGGGCAGTATTTT
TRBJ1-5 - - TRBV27 CASSLGAPNQPQHF TGTGCCAGCAGTTTAGGGGCCCCCAATCAGCCCCAGCATTTT
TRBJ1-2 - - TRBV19 CASMSPGGYTF TGTGCCAGTATGTCCCCAGGTGGCTACACCTTC
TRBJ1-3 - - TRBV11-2 CASSLEGRAIGTIYF TGTGCCAGCAGCTTAGAGGGCAGGGCGATCGGCACCATATATTTT
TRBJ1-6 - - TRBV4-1 CASSQPIPTAGRVGLHF TGCGCCAGCAGCCAACCTATACCGACGGCGGGCCGCGTAGGCCTCCACTTT
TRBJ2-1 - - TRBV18 CASSPSGNNEQFF TGTGCCAGCTCACCCTCAGGGAACAATGAGCAGTTCTTC
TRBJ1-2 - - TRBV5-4 CASSQRQVPYGYTF TGTGCCAGCAGCCAACGACAAGTCCCCTATGGCTACACCTTC
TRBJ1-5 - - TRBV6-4 CASSDSTPIGNQPQHF TGTGCCAGCAGTGACTCAACACCGATAGGCAATCAGCCCCAGCATTTT
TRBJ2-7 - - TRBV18 CASSPSHEQYF TGTGCCAGCTCACCATCGCACGAGCAGTACTTC